This T cell receptor (beta chain) appears in the sequencing data of a study of tumor and adjacent non-tumor tissue in lung cancer. No cell sorting was done before RNA was extracted from the tissue. Notes on this clonotype: The junction differs from germline at one of its ends, possibly a read error.

Three rounds of nested PCR, following a modified ARM-PCR protocol, produced the TCRbeta library. MiXCR, run by TCRdb on the multiplex PCR reads, gives a single entry per CDR3 protein. The sample includes 70,000 or so distinct CDR3 sequences, almost 60% seen only once; the top ten take 20%. The CDR3 covers 13 residues. Germline CDR1 and CDR2: SQVTM and ANQGSEA. The TCR was taken from a man aged 45-65 years with non-small cell lung cancer. Sequencing input: lung tumor tissue. J is TRBJ2-7 and V is TRBV29-1, with TRBD1 as a possible D gene (6 bases). The DNA of the CDR3 is TGTTGCCTCCGCCGGGACAAGATCTACGAGCAGTACTTC. Its translation is CCLRRDKIYEQYF.